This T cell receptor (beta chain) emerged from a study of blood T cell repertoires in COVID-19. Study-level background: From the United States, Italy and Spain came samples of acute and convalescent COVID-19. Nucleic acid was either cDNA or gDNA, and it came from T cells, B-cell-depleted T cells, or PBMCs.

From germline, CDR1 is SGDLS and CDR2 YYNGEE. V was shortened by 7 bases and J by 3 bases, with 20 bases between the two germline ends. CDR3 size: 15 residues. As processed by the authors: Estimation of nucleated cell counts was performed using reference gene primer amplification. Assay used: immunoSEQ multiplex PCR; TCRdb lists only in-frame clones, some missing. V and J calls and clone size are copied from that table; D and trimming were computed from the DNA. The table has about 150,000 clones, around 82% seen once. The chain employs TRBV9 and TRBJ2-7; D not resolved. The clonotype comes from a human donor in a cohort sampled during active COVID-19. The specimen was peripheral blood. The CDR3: CASSPRHAASYEQYF. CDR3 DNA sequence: TGTGCCAGCTCCCCCCGGCACGCAGCGAGCTACGAGCAGTACTTC.